A single sample is the source of the 2 T cell receptor beta chains below, sequenced in a study of blood T cell repertoires in COVID-19. Clones were read by immunoSEQ multiplex PCR, and TCRdb kept only the in-frame ones, dropping some. The sample yields roughly 73,000 clones, around nine tenths seen once. Sequencing used peripheral blood. The origin of the receptors is an elderly woman with active or convalescent COVID-19.

The chain couples TRBV15 to TRBJ2-5, with 8 bases aligning to TRBD1. Germline V CDR1 and CDR2: LNHNV, YYDKDF (reference sequence). The CDR3 sequence is 14 residues long. Trimming at V came to 3 bases and at J to 5 bases, leaving 5 bases not matched to a gene. CDR3 in DNA: TGTGCCACCAGCAGGACAGGGGCGGTTGAGACCCAGTACTTC. It is translated as CATSRTGAVETQYF. Using reference TRBV15 and TRBJ2-5 for the parts outside the CDR3, the full variable domain is DAMVIQNPRYQVTQFGKPVTLSCSQTLNHNVMYWYQQKSSQAPKLLFHYYDKDFNNEADTPDNFQSRRPNTSFCFLDIRSPGLGDTAMYLCATSRTGAVETQYFGPGTRLLVL.

This clone appeared a single time. The chain joins TRBV20-1 to TRBJ1-1; D call uncertain. CDR1 and CDR2 from the germline V gene are DFQATT and SNEGSKA (reference sequence). V shed 2 bases and J shed 4 bases, with 5 bases lying between them. The CDR3 is made up of 11 amino acids. CDR3 in DNA: TGCAGTGCTAGACCGGGCACTGAAGCTTTCTTT. As protein: CSARPGTEAFF.